The 3 T cell receptor beta chains reported below all come from one sample, sequenced in a study of circulating CD8 cells and anti-PD-1 response in melanoma. Using around 16 ng of total RNA, TCR libraries were made with the QIAseq Immune Repertoire TCR panel. TCRdb ran MiXCR on the reads and lists one entry per CDR3 protein. This sample has 520 or so distinct CDR3 sequences, with 7.5% to 10% found just once. Live CD3+CD8+TCRalphabeta+ cells were sorted into four subsets by PD-1 and/or TIGIT. The sequencing used CD8+ T cells from PBMCs, collected at baseline or after one month of anti-PD-1 therapy (not recorded which). These receptor sequences come from a human donor with melanoma.

This clonotype is deemed large. Lacking the conserved final phenylalanine or tryptophan, this CDR3 likely reflects a read error. The chain couples TRBV7-9 to TRBJ2-1; D is possibly TRBD2 (5 bases). Germline-derived CDR1 and CDR2 are SEHNR and FQNEAQ (reference sequence). Trimming removed 5 bases from V and 0 bases from J, with 14 bases in between. This CDR3 has 16 amino acids. In nucleotides, the CDR3 is TGTGCCAGCAGCGGGCTACGGGGTAGCTCCTACAATGAGCAGTTCCTC. Residues: CASSGLRGSSYNEQFL.

This clonotype is deemed medium-sized. This chain links TRBV19 with TRBJ2-3; 8 nucleotides align to TRBD2. J gave up 2 bases and V 7 bases, and 8 bases lay outside the gene matches. This CDR3 spans 15 amino acids. Germline CDR1 LNHDA, CDR2 SQIVND (reference sequence). DNA for the CDR3: TGTGCCAGTACCCCGGGACTAGGGATCACAGATACGCAGTATTTT. This encodes CASTPGLGITDTQYF. Combining the CDR3 with reference TRBV19 and TRBJ2-3 gives the whole variable domain DGGITQSPKYLFRKEGQNVTLSCEQNLNHDAMYWYRQDPGQGLRLIYYSQIVNDFQKGDIAEGYSVSREKKESFPLTVTSAQKNPTAFYLCASTPGLGITDTQYFGPGTRLTVL.

About this clonotype: A read error may be the cause here, since a much bigger clone is one base away. The rearrangement uses TRBV28 and TRBJ1-2; D gene uncertain. Germline CDR1 and CDR2: MDHEN and SYDVKM. The CDR3 has 15 amino acids. The CDR3 nucleotides read TGTGCCAGCAGTTTATTAATTTCCGGGCCGGATGGCTGCACCTTC. Translation: CASSLLISGPDGCTF.